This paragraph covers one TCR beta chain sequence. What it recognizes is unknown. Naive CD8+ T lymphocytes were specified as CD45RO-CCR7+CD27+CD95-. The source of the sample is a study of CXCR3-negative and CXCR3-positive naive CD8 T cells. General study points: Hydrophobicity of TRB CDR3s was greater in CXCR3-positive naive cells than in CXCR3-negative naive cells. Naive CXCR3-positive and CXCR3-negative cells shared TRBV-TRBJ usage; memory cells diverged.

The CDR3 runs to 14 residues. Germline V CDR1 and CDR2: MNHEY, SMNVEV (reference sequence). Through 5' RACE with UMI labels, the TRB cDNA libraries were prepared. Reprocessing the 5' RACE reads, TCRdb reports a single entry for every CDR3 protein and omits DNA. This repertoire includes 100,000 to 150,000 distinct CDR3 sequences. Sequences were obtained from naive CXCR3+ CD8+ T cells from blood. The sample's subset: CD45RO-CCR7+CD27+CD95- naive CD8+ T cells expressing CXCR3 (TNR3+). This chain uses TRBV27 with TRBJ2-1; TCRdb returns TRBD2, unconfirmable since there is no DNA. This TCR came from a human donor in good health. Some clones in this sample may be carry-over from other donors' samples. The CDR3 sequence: CASSTGGAWGEQFF.